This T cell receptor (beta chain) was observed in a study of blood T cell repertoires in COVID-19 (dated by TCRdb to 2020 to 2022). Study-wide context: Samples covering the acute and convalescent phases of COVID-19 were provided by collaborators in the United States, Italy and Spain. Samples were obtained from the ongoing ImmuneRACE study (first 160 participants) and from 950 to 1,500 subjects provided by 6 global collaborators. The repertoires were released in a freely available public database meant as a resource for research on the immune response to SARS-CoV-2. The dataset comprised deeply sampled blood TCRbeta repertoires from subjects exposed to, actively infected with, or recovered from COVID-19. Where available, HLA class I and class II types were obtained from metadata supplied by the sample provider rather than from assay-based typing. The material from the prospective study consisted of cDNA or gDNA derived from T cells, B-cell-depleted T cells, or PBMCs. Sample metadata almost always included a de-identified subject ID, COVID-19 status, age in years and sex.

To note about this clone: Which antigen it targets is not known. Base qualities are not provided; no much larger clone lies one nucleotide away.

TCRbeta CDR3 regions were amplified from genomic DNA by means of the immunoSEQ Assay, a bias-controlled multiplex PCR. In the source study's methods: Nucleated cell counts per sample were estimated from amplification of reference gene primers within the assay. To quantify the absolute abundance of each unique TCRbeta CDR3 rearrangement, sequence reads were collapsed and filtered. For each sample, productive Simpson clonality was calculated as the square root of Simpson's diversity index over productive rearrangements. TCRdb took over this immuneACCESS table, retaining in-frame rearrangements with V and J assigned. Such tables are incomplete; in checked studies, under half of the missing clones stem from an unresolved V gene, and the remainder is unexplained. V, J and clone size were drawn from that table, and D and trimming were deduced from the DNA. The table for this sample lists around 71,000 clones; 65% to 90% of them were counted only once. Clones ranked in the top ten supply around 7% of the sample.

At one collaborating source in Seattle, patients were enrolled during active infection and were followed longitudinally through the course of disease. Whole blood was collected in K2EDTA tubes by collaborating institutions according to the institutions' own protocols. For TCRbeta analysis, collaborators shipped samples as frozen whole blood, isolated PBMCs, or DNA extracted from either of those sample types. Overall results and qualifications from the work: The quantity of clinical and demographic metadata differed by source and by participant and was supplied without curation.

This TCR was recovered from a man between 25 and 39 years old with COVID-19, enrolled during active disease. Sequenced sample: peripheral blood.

The base sequence is TGCGCCAGCGGCCGGACAGGGAACGGGGGTGAGCAGTTCTTC. This translates into CASGRTGNGGEQFF. Rearrangement joined TRBV23-1 to TRBJ2-1; TRBD1 agrees with 8 junctional bases. TRBV23-1 is annotated as an ORF whose role is uncertain. Germline trimming amounts to 8 bases on V and 9 bases on J, with 12 as the count of junction bases outside the gene matches. The CDR3 holds 14 amino acids from the cysteine to the phenylalanine. CDR3 DNA is the only sequence kept; it has 42 bases, read in frame from the first base.